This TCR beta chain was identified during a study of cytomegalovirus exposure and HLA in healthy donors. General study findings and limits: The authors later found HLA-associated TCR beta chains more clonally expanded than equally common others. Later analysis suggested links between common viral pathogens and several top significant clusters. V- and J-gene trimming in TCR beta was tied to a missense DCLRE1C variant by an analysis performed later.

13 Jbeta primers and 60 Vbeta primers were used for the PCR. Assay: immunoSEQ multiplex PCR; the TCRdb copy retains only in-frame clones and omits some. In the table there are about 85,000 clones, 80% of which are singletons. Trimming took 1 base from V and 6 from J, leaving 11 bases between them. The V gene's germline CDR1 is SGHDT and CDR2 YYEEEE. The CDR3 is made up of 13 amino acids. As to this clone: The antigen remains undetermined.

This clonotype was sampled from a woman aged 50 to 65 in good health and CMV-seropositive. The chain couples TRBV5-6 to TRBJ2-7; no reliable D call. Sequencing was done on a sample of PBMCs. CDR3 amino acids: CASSLWPMIEQYF. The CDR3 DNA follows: TGTGCCAGCAGCTTGTGGCCCATGATCGAGCAGTACTTC.